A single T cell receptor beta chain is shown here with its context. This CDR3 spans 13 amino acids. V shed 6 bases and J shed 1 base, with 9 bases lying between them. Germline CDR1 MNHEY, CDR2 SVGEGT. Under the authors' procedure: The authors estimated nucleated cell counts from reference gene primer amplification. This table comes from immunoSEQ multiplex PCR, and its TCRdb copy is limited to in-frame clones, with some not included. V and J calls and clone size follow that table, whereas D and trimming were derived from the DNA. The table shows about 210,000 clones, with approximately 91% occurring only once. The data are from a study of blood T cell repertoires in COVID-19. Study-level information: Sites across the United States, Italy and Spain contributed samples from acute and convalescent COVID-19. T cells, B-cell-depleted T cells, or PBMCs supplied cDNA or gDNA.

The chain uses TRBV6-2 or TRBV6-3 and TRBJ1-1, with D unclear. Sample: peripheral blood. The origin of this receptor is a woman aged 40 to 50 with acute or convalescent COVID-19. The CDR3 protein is CASSRTENTEAFF. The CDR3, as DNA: TGTGCCAGCAGCCGGACTGAGAACACTGAAGCTTTCTTT.